This T cell receptor beta chain was sequenced for a study of shared clonotypes between healthy human individuals. Study at large: The people who gave samples were two women and three men aged 18 to 49.

The assay used deep level. Genomic DNA (from each subset) was split evenly across several immunoSEQ plates. Clones were read by immunoSEQ multiplex PCR, and TCRdb kept only the in-frame ones, dropping some. The sample yields roughly 2.5 million clones, approximately 94% seen once. The investigators split CD4+ cells into a CD45RA+ naive subset and a CD45RA-negative memory subset. The sequence was collected from a man between 18 and 35 years old in good health. Sequenced material: naive CD4+ T cells sorted from blood. Subset defined: CD45RA+ positively selected.

The chain's CDR3 is CASISASTNEKLFF. The CDR3 DNA is TGTGCCAGCATCTCAGCCTCAACTAATGAAAAACTGTTTTTT. This rearrangement joins TRBV2 to TRBJ1-4; D is ambiguous. Germline-derived CDR1 and CDR2 are SNHLY and FYNNEI. This CDR3 contains 14 residues. Trimming removed 7 bases at V and 0 bases at J, with 9 bases between.